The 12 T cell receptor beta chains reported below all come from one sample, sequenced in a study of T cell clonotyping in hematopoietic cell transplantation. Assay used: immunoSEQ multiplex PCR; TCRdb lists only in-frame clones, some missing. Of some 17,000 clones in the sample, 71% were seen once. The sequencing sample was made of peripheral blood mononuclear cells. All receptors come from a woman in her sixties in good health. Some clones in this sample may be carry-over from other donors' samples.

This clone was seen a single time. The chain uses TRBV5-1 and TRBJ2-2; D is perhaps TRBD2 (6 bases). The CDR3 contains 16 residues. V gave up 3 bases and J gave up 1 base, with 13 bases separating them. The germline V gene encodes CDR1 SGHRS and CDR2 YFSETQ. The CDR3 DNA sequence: TGCGCCAGCAGCTCCCTATTGGGGGGGAACACCGGGGAGCTGTTTTTT. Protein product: CASSSLLGGNTGELFF.

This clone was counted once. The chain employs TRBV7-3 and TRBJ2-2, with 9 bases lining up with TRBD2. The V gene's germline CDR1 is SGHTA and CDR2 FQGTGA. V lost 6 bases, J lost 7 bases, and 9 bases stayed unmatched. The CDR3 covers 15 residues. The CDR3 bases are TGTGCCAGCAGTTTTAGCGGGAGTCAGGTCGGGGAGCTGTTTTTT. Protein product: CASSFSGSQVGELFF.

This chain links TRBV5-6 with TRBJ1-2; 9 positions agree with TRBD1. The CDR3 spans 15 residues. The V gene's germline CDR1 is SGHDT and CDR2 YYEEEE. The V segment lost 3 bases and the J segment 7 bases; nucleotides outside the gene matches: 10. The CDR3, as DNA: TGTGCCAGCAGCTCCACAGGGGGCGCGGATCGTGGCTACACCTTC. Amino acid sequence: CASSSTGGADRGYTF.

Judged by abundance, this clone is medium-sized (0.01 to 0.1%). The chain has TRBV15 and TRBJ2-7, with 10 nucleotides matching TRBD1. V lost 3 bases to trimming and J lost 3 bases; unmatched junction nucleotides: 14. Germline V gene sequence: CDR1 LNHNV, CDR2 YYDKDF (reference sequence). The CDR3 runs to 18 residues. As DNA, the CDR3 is TGTGCCACCAGCAGGGGGGGACAGGGGAAAAGGGAAAGCTACGAGCAGTACTTC. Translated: CATSRGGQGKRESYEQYF.

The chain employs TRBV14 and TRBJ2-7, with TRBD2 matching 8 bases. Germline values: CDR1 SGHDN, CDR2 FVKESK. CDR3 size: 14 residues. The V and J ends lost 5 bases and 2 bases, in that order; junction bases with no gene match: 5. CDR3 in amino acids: CASSEGRGAYEQYF. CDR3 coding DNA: TGTGCCAGCAGCGAGGGGCGGGGGGCCTACGAGCAGTACTTC.

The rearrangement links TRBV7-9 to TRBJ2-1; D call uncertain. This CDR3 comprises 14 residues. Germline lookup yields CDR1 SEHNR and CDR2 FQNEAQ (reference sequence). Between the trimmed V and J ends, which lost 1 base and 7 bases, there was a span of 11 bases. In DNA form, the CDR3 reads TGTGCCAGCAGCTTAGGGCCTTTTTGGAATGAGCAGTTCTTC. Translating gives CASSLGPFWNEQFF.

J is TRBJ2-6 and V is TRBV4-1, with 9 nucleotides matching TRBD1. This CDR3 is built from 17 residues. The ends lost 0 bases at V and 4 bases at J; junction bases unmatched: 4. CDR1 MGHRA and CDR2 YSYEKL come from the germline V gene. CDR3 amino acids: CASSQDLQGAGANVLTF. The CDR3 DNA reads TGCGCCAGCAGCCAAGATCTACAGGGGGCAGGGGCCAACGTCCTGACTTTC.

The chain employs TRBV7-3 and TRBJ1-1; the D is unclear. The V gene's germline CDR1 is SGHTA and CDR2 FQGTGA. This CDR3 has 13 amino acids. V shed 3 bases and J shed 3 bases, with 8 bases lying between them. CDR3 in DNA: TGTGCCAGCAGCTTTGACACAGACACTGAAGCTTTCTTT. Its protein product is CASSFDTDTEAFF.

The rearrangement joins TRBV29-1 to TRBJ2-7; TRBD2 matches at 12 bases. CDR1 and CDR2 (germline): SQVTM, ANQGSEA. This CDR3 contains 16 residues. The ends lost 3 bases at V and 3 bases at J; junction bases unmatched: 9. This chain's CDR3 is CSVEGLAGGPGYEQYF. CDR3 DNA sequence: TGCAGCGTTGAGGGTCTAGCGGGAGGGCCCGGCTACGAGCAGTACTTC.

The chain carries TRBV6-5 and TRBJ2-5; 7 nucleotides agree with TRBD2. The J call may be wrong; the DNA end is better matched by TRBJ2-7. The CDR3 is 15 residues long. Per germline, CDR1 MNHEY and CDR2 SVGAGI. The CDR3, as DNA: TGTGCCAGCAGCCAGGATACGAGCGGGGCCAGCGAGCAGTACTTC. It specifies CASSQDTSGASEQYF.

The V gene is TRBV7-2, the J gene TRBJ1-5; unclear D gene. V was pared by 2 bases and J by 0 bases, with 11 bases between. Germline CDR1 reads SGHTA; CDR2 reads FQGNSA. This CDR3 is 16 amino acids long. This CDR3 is CASSLNGGYSNQPQHF. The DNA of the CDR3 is TGTGCCAGCAGCTTAAATGGCGGCTATAGCAATCAGCCCCAGCATTTT.

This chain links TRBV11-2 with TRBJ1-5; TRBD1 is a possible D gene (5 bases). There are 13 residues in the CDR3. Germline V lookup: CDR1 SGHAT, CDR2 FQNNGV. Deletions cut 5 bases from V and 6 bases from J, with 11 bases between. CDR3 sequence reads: CASSQDQGQPQHF. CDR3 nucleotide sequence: TGTGCCAGCAGCCAAGACCAGGGTCAGCCCCAGCATTTT.